This passage covers 25 T cell receptor beta chains from one sample sequenced in a study of cytomegalovirus exposure and HLA in healthy donors. The assay was immunoSEQ multiplex PCR, and TCRdb's table has in-frame clones only and misses some. This sample has under 150,000 clones, with 85% to 90% found just once. Sequencing input: PBMCs. These receptors all stem from a man aged 18 to 30 in good health and CMV-seronegative.

This chain uses TRBV19 with TRBJ1-4; D is uncertain. CDR3 length: 15 residues. Looked up from germline, CDR1 is LNHDA and CDR2 is SQIVND (reference sequence). V was clipped by 5 bases and J by 8 bases, with 18 bases between them. Here the CDR3 DNA reads TGTGCCAGTAGTCTCGGACGGCGACTAGGCGAAAAACTGTTTTTT. This gives the protein CASSLGRRLGEKLFF.

J is TRBJ2-2 and V is TRBV5-4; D remains ambiguous. Germline-derived CDR1 and CDR2 are SGHNT and YYREEE (reference sequence). V was shortened by 1 base and J by 1 base, with 11 bases between the two germline ends. This CDR3 is 16 amino acids long. The CDR3 coding sequence is TGTGCCAGCAGCTTGTACCGCAGAATGAACACCGGGGAGCTGTTTTTT. This codes for CASSLYRRMNTGELFF.

The chain uses TRBV14 and TRBJ1-6; D gene ambiguous. The CDR3 extends over 14 amino acids. The germline V gene encodes CDR1 SGHDN and CDR2 FVKESK. The V gene lost 3 bases and the J gene lost 7 bases, with 10 bases spanning the gap. The CDR3 DNA follows: TGTGCCAGCAGCCAGGGAGTATCCAATTCACCCCTCCACTTT. Translated, it gives CASSQGVSNSPLHF.

This chain's CDR3 is CASSLGDREAFF. DNA of the CDR3: TGTGCCAGCAGCTTAGGTGACAGGGAAGCTTTCTTT. The gene calls are TRBV7-8 and TRBJ1-1; D is perhaps TRBD1 (6 bases). Germline-derived CDR1 and CDR2 are SGHVS and FQNEAQ. The CDR3 is 12 amino acids. The V end was cut by 1 base, the J end by 8 bases, with 8 bases between.

The chain uses TRBV7-9 and TRBJ1-4; D gene unclear. Trimming cost V 5 bases and J 4 bases, with 14 bases left between them. Germline lookup yields CDR1 SEHNR and CDR2 FQNEAQ (reference sequence). The CDR3 is made up of 15 amino acids. The CDR3 sequence: CASSTAGSLNEKLFF. CDR3 nucleotides: TGTGCCAGCAGCACGGCGGGAAGCCTTAATGAAAAACTGTTTTTT.

The CDR3 region is CASSHYQGRGTEAFF. CDR3 DNA sequence: TGCGCCAGCAGCCATTACCAGGGGAGAGGCACTGAAGCTTTCTTT. The chain has TRBV4-1 and TRBJ1-1; the D gene is possibly TRBD1 (6 bases). CDR1 and CDR2 from the germline V gene are MGHRA and YSYEKL. This CDR3 comprises 15 residues. V shed 3 bases and J shed 4 bases, with 15 bases lying between them.

This clone appeared a single time. V gene TRBV6-5 combines with J gene TRBJ2-1; TRBD1 aligns across 7 bases. The ends lost 4 bases at V and 4 bases at J; junction bases unmatched: 10. CDR1 is MNHEY and CDR2 is SVGAGI in the germline V gene. This CDR3 has 16 amino acids. CDR3 loop: CASSSTGTASYNEQFF. CDR3 coding DNA: TGTGCCAGCAGTTCGACCGGGACAGCATCTTACAATGAGCAGTTCTTC.

A note on this clone: The sample carries other DNA sequences with the same CDR3. The V and J genes are TRBV11-3 and TRBJ2-1; 12 bases agree with TRBD2. Germline trimming cut 6 bases from V and 4 bases from J; bases unmatched to any gene: 1. Germline lookup yields CDR1 SGHNT and CDR2 YENEEA. CDR3 length: 14 amino acids. CDR3 sequence reads: CASSLAGGYNEQFF. Written as DNA, the CDR3 is TGTGCCAGCAGTCTAGCGGGAGGGTACAATGAGCAGTTCTTC.

The rearrangement uses TRBV6-5 and TRBJ2-7; 12 nucleotides align to TRBD2. The V segment lost 2 bases and the J segment 4 bases; nucleotides outside the gene matches: 3. CDR1 and CDR2 (germline): MNHEY, SVGAGI. The length of the CDR3 is 15 residues. The CDR3 region has the DNA TGTGCCAGCAGTTACGGGACTAGCGGGCCGTACGAGCAGTACTTC. Protein product: CASSYGTSGPYEQYF.

The chain links TRBV9 to TRBJ1-1; 7 bases fit TRBD1. J gave up 1 base and V 2 bases, and 5 bases lay outside the gene matches. The CDR3 is made up of 15 amino acids. Germline loops: CDR1 SGDLS, CDR2 YYNGEE. The CDR3 reads CASSVGDRRNTEAFF. DNA of the CDR3: TGTGCCAGCAGCGTGGGGGACAGAAGGAACACTGAAGCTTTCTTT. Full variable domain (rest looked up from reference TRBV9 and TRBJ1-1): DSGVTQTPKHLITATGQRVTLRCSPRSGDLSVYWYQQSLDQGLQFLIQYYNGEERAKGNILERFSAQQFPDLHSELNLSSLELGDSALYFCASSVGDRRNTEAFFGQGTRLTVV.

J is TRBJ2-1 and V is TRBV29-1, with a possible D match to TRBD2 (6 bases). The V and J ends lost 3 bases and 8 bases respectively, with 17 bases between them. The germline V gene has CDR1 SQVTM and CDR2 ANQGSEA. This CDR3 is built from 14 residues. In DNA form, the CDR3 reads TGCAGCGTTGAGGTTGCGGGGACTGGGCATGAGCAGTTCTTC. This codes for CSVEVAGTGHEQFF.

The chain uses TRBV4-1 and TRBJ2-1; 9 bases line up with TRBD2. This CDR3 has 16 amino acids. Germline values: CDR1 MGHRA, CDR2 YSYEKL. The ends lost 3 bases at V and 3 bases at J; junction bases unmatched: 6. The CDR3 region is CASSHLAGISYNEQFF. DNA of the CDR3: TGCGCCAGCAGCCACCTAGCGGGGATAAGCTACAATGAGCAGTTCTTC.

The V gene is TRBV5-6, the J gene TRBJ1-2; D remains ambiguous. V shed 3 bases and J shed 0 bases, with 12 bases lying between them. The CDR3 is 15 residues long. The V gene's germline CDR1 is SGHDT and CDR2 YYEEEE. This chain's CDR3 is CASSWAGTANYGYTF. Written as DNA, the CDR3 is TGTGCCAGCAGCTGGGCCGGCACAGCTAACTATGGCTACACCTTC.

On this clone: Other nucleotide sequences from this sample produce the same CDR3. V and J are TRBV7-9 and TRBJ2-7, with D unclear. Germline V gene data show CDR1 as SEHNR and CDR2 as FQNEAQ (reference sequence). The CDR3 consists of 14 residues. The V gene lost 1 base and the J gene lost 0 bases, with 7 bases spanning the gap. CDR3 in DNA: TGTGCCAGCAGCTTAGGCGGAAACTCCTACGAGCAGTACTTC. It encodes CASSLGGNSYEQYF.

V is TRBV5-1 and J is TRBJ2-2; tentatively, D is TRBD1 (5 bases). Germline values: CDR1 SGHRS, CDR2 YFSETQ. Trimming removed 0 bases at V and 6 bases at J, with 9 bases between. The CDR3 sequence is 14 residues long. The CDR3 DNA follows: TGCGCCAGCAGCTTGGGACAGATGGCCGGGGAGCTGTTTTTT. It specifies CASSLGQMAGELFF.

The V and J genes are TRBV6-5 and TRBJ1-2; tentatively, D is TRBD1 (5 bases). Germline V gives CDR1 MNHEY, CDR2 SVGAGI. The CDR3 covers 12 residues. V was cut by 6 bases and J by 4 bases, with 9 bases left in between. CDR3 region: CASRAGLYGYTF. The DNA of the CDR3 is TGTGCCAGCAGAGCAGGGCTCTATGGCTACACCTTC.

The genes are TRBV5-1 and TRBJ1-1; D is ambiguous. CDR1 is SGHRS, CDR2 YFSETQ, per germline. The CDR3 is 14 amino acids. V was shortened by 4 bases and J by 2 bases, with 12 bases between the two germline ends. Here the CDR3 reads CASSRQDLNTEAFF. The DNA of the CDR3 is TGCGCCAGCAGCCGCCAGGATCTTAACACTGAAGCTTTCTTT.

V is TRBV4-3 and J is TRBJ2-7; 7 bases agree with TRBD1. The CDR3 extends over 16 amino acids. J was trimmed by 6 bases and V by 4 bases; bases with no gene match: 15. Germline loops: CDR1 LGHNA, CDR2 YSLEER. The CDR3 reads CASSLQRGTADSEQYF. In nucleotides, the CDR3 is TGCGCCAGCAGCCTACAACGAGGGACAGCCGACTCCGAGCAGTACTTC.

This clone was detected once. The CDR3 coding sequence is TGTGCTAGTGGTTTGGTAATAGGGAGCTCCTACGAGCAGTACTTC. This gives the protein CASGLVIGSSYEQYF. The rearrangement links TRBV12-5 to TRBJ2-7, with D possibly TRBD2 on 5 matching bases. The CDR3 consists of 15 residues. The germline V gene has CDR1 LGHNT and CDR2 FRNRAP. Trimming took off 0 bases at V and 0 bases at J, with 9 bases between the two ends.

V gene TRBV14 combines with J gene TRBJ2-5, with D maybe TRBD1 (6 bases). Deletions cut 2 bases from V and 7 bases from J, with 17 bases between. Germline V gene sequence: CDR1 SGHDN, CDR2 FVKESK. The CDR3 spans 15 residues. CDR3 region: CASSQLQGTRGTQYF. CDR3 nucleotide sequence: TGTGCCAGCAGCCAATTACAGGGAACAAGGGGGACCCAGTACTTC.

The gene calls are TRBV30 and TRBJ1-5; weak D call: TRBD1 (6 bases). Per the germline V gene, CDR1 is GTSNPN and CDR2 is SVGIG (reference sequence). The length of the CDR3 is 13 residues. The V end was cut by 3 bases, the J end by 1 base, with 7 bases between. CDR3 sequence reads: CAWRGQSNQPQHF. CDR3 sequence (DNA): TGTGCCTGGAGAGGACAGAGCAATCAGCCCCAGCATTTT.

The V gene is TRBV6-5, the J gene TRBJ2-3; tentatively, D is TRBD2 (6 bases). Trimming took off 2 bases at V and 1 base at J, with 13 bases between the two ends. This CDR3 has 16 residues. Germline V CDR1 and CDR2: MNHEY, SVGAGI. The CDR3 loop reads CASSYGAASGTDTQYF. As DNA, the CDR3 is TGTGCCAGCAGTTACGGGGCGGCTAGCGGCACAGATACGCAGTATTTT.

This clone occurred a few times. This chain uses TRBV2 with TRBJ1-6, with unresolved D. This CDR3 is built from 15 residues. The germline CDR1 and CDR2 sequences are SNHLY and FYNNEI. Between the trimmed V and J ends, which lost 3 bases and 9 bases, there was a span of 15 bases. This CDR3 is CASSEVGRRSSPLHF. CDR3 coding DNA: TGTGCCAGCAGTGAGGTTGGCAGAAGATCTTCACCCCTCCACTTT.

The chain carries TRBV21-1 and TRBJ2-2; the table names TRBD2, a call not compared with the DNA. TRBV21-1 is a pseudogene locus. The CDR3 has 15 amino acids. CDR3 in amino acids: CARNTGTSGRGELFF. In nucleotides, the CDR3 is TGTGCCCGCAATACCGGGACTAGCGGGCGGGGGGAGCTGTTTTTT.

The chain combines TRBV30 with TRBJ1-2; D not resolved. Germline V gene sequence: CDR1 GTSNPN, CDR2 SVGIG (reference sequence). V was shortened by 4 bases and J by 0 bases, with 15 bases between the two germline ends. The CDR3 spans 15 residues. The CDR3: CAWNLWTLPNYGYTF. CDR3 nucleotides: TGTGCCTGGAACTTGTGGACTCTACCTAACTATGGCTACACCTTC.